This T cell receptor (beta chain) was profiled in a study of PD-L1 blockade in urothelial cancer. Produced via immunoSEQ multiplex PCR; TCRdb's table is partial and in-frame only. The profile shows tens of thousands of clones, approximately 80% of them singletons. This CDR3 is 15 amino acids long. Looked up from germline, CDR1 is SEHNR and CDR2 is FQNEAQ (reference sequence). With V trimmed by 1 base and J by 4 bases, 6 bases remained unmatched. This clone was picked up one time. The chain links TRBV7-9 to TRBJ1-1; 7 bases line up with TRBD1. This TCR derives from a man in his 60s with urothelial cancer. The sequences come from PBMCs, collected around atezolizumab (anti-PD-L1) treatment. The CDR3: CASSLVGAGGTEAFF. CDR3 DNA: TGTGCCAGCAGCTTAGTGGGGGCAGGGGGCACTGAAGCTTTCTTT.